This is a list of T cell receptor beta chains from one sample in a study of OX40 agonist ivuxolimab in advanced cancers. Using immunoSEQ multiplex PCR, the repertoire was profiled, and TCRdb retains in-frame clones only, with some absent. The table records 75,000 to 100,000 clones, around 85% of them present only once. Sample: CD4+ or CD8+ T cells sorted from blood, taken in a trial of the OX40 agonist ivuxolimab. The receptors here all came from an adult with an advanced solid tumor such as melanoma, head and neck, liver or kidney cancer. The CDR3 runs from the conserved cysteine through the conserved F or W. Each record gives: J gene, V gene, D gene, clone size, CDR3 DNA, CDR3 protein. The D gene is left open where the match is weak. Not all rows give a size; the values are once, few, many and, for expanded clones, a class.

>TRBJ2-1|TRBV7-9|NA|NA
TGTGCCAGCACCCCGCCGTTAGCCCACAATGAGCAGTTCTTC
CASTPPLAHNEQFF
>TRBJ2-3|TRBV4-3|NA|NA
TGCGCCAGCAGCCCGAAAGGGGGTTTTGCAGATACGCAGTATTTT
CASSPKGGFADTQYF
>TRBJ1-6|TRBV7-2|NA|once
TGTGCCAGCAGCTTATCCAGCTATAATTCACCCCTCCACTTT
CASSLSSYNSPLHF
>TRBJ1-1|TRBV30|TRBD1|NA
TGTGCCTGGAGTGTAAACAGGGGCACTGAAGCTTTCTTT
CAWSVNRGTEAFF
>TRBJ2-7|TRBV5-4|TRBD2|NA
TGTGCCAGCAGCTCCGGGACTAGCGGGAGAGCCCACGAGCAGTACTTC
CASSSGTSGRAHEQYF
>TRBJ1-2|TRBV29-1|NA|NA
TGCAGCGTTGTACTGGGGACGAACTATGGCTACACCTTC
CSVVLGTNYGYTF
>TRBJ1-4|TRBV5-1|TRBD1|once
TGCGCCAGCAGCTTTGGACAGGGGTCGTCTAATGAAAAACTGTTTTTT
CASSFGQGSSNEKLFF
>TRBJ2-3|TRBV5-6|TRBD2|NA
TGTGCCAGCAGCTTGGCCGCTCAGCGGGGGGGCCGCGGCACAGATACGCAGTATTTT
CASSLAAQRGGRGTDTQYF
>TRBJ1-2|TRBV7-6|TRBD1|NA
TGTGCCAGCAGCAAGGGGGACAGGGCAAGGGATGGCTACACCTTC
CASSKGDRARDGYTF
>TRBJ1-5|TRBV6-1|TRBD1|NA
TGTGCCAGCAGAAGGGGACAGGGGGAGTGGCCCCAGCATTTT
CASRRGQGEWPQHF
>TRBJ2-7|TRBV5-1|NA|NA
TGCGCCAGCAGCTTAACCCTGGATAAATCCTACGAGCAGTACTTC
CASSLTLDKSYEQYF
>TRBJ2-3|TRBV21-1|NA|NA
TGTGCCAGCAGCAAAGGGGGCGGGAGCACAGATACGCAGTATTTT
CASSKGGGSTDTQYF
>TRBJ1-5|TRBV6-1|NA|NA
TGTGCCAGCAGTGAATCATATGGGACCGCTTGGCCCCAGCATTTT
CASSESYGTAWPQHF
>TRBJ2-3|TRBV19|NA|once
TGTGCCAGTAGTATAGGGGCCGTCCCAGATACGCAGTATTTT
CASSIGAVPDTQYF
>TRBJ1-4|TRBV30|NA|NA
TGTGCCTGGAGCAGGATAACAGGGCTCAATGAAAAACTGTTTTTT
CAWSRITGLNEKLFF
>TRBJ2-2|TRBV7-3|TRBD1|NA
TGTGCCAGCAGCTCCGGACAGGGGCACGGGGAGCTGTTTTTT
CASSSGQGHGELFF
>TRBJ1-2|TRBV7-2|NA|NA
TGTGCCAGCAGCGCAGGCCAAACGCTCATTAGTTATGGCTACACCTTC
CASSAGQTLISYGYTF
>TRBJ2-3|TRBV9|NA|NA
TGTGCCAGCAGCGTAATCGGCACAGATACGCAGTATTTT
CASSVIGTDTQYF
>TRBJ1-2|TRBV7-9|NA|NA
TGTGCCAGCATCTATGGGGCCGAGGGCTACACCTTC
CASIYGAEGYTF
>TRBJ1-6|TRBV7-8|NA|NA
TGTGCCAGCAGCTTAGGAGCCCCGGTTGATTCACCCCTCCACTTT
CASSLGAPVDSPLHF
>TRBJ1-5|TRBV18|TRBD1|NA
TGTGCCAGCTCACCCGGGACAGCGTATAGCAATCAGCCCCAGCATTTT
CASSPGTAYSNQPQHF
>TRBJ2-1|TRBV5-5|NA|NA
TGTGCCAGCAGCTTAGGGCAGTCTGCCTACAATGAGCAGTTCTTC
CASSLGQSAYNEQFF
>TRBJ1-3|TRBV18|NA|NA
TGTGCCAGCCTAGCAACAGGGAACTCTGGAAACACCATATATTTT
CASLATGNSGNTIYF
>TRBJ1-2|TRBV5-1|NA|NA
TGCGCCAGCAGCTTGGGTTCTGACAGAGGCTACACCTTC
CASSLGSDRGYTF
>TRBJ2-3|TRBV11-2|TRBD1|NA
TGTGCCAGCACCACAGGGGATGGTAGCACAGATACGCAGTATTTT
CASTTGDGSTDTQYF
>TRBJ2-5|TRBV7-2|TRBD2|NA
TGTGCCAGCAGCTTAACTAGCGGGGGTTTCCAAGAGACCCAGTACTTC
CASSLTSGGFQETQYF
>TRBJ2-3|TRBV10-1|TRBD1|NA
TGCGCCAGCAGGGGACAGGGGGCAGATACGCAGTATTTT
CASRGQGADTQYF
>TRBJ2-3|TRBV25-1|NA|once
TGTGCCAGCAAGGCAGGCACAGATACGCAGTATTTT
CASKAGTDTQYF
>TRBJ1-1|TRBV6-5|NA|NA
TGTGCCAGCGGCTCGGACAGCCTACACGCTGAAGCTTTCTTT
CASGSDSLHAEAFF
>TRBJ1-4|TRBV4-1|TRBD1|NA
TGCGCCAGCAGCCAGTCAGGGACAGGGTATGAAAAACTGTTTTTT
CASSQSGTGYEKLFF
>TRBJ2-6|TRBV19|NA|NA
TGTGCCAGTAAAGCGATCGGACATCTTCCCTCTGGGGCCAACGTCCTGACTTTC
CASKAIGHLPSGANVLTF
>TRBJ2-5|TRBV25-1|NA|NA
TGTGCCAGCAGTGAATATGCGGGTAGGGGACAGTACTTC
CASSEYAGRGQYF
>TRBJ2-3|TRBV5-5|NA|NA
TGTGCCAGCAGCTCCGGCTTCACAGATACGCAGTATTTT
CASSSGFTDTQYF
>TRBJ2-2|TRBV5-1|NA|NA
TGCGCCAGCAGCTTGACCGGGGCGGCCGGGGAGCTGTTTTTT
CASSLTGAAGELFF
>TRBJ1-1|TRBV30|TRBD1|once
TGTGCCTGGAGTGCGGGACAGGAACGGTTCTGGGACACTGAAGCTTTCTTT
CAWSAGQERFWDTEAFF
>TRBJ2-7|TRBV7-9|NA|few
TGTGCCAGCAGCTCCCCCTACGAGCAGTACTTC
CASSSPYEQYF
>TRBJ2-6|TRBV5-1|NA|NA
TGCGCCAGCAGCTCTACGACGGTCTCTGGGGCCAACGTCCTGACTTTC
CASSSTTVSGANVLTF
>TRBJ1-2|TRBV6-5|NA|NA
TGTGCCAGCAGTTACTCGATATCCGGCAACTATGGCTACACCTTC
CASSYSISGNYGYTF
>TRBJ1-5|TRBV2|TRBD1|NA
TGTGCCAGCAGATCGCCCGGGACAGGGGGCAATCAGCCCCAGCATTTT
CASRSPGTGGNQPQHF
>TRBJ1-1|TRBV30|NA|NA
TGTGCCTGGAGGACCATACCCGGGGGTTTTAACACTGAAGCTTTCTTT
CAWRTIPGGFNTEAFF
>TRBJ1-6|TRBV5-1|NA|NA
TGCGCCAGCAGCACCGACACTTATAATTCACCCCTCCACTTT
CASSTDTYNSPLHF
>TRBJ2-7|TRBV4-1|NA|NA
TGCGCCAGCAGCCTTCAACAGGGCTACGAGCAGTACTTC
CASSLQQGYEQYF
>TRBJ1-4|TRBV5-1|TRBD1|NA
TGCGCCAGCAGCTTGCCAGGGACAGTGGAAAAACTGTTTTTT
CASSLPGTVEKLFF
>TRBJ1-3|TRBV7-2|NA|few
TGTGCCAGCAGCACTAGCTCACACAGCTCTGGAAACACCATATATTTT
CASSTSSHSSGNTIYF
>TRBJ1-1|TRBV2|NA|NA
TGTGCCAGCAGTAACAGGCGGACTGAAGCTTTCTTT
CASSNRRTEAFF
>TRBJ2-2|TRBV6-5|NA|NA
TGTGCCAGCAGTTACACCCGCACCGGGGAGCTGTTTTTT
CASSYTRTGELFF
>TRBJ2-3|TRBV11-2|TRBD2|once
TGTGCCAGCAGCCGAGGGACTAGTTCAGATACGCAGTATTTT
CASSRGTSSDTQYF
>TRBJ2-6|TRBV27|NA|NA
TGTGCCAGCAGTTTTTTACTACCTGACTCTGGGGCCAACGTCCTGACTTTC
CASSFLLPDSGANVLTF
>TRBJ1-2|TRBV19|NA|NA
TGTGCCAGTAGTATAGGTCCCACAAGTGGCTACACCTTC
CASSIGPTSGYTF
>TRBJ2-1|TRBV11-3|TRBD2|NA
TGTGCCAGCAGCCGAATGACTAGCGGGGAGACTGAGCAGTTCTTC
CASSRMTSGETEQFF
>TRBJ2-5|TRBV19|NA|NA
TGTGCCAGTAGTGAGCAAGAGACCCAGTACTTC
CASSEQETQYF
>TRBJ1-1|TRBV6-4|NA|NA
TGTGCCAGCAGTGTATTCGTGAACACTGAAGCTTTCTTT
CASSVFVNTEAFF